Reported below is one TCR beta chain. TCRdb keeps only in-frame clones here, not all; method: immunoSEQ multiplex PCR. The profile covers some 520,000 clones, with 89% appearing a single time and 0.75% to 0.9% taken by the ten largest. The source of the sample is a study of blood T cell repertoires in COVID-19. Per the germline V gene, CDR1 is SEHNR and CDR2 is FQNEAQ (reference sequence). Trimming took 5 bases from V and 1 from J, leaving 14 bases between them. This CDR3 is 16 amino acids long. V gene TRBV7-9 combines with J gene TRBJ2-2; TRBD1 might be the D (6 bases). The clonotype originates from a man aged 18 to 30 with COVID-19, enrolled during active disease. The specimen was peripheral blood. For the CDR3, the DNA is TGTGCCAGCAGCCCGGTGGGGGCCGAGAACACCGGGGAGCTGTTTTTT. Its protein is CASSPVGAENTGELFF.